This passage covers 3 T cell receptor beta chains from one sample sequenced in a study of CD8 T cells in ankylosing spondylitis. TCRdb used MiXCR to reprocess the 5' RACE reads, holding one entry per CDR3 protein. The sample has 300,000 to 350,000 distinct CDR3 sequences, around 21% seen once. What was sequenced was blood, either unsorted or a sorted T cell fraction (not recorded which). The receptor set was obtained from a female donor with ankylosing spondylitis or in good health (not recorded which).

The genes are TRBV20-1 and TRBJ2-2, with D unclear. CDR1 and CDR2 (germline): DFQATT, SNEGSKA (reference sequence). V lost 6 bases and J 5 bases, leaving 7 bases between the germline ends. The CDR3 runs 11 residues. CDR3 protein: CSAEETGELFF. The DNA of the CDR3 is TGCAGTGCAGAGGAAACCGGGGAGCTGTTTTTT.

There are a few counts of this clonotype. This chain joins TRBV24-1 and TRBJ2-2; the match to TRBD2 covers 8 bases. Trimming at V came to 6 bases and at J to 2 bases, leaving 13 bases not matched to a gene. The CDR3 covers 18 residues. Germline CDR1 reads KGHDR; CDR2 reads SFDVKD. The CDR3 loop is CATSSVPAGVSNTGELFF. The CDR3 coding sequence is TGTGCCACCAGTTCAGTACCAGCGGGAGTTAGTAACACCGGGGAGCTGTTTTTT.

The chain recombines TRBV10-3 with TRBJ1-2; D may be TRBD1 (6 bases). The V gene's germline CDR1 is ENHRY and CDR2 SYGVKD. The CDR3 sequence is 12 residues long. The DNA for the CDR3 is TGTGTCATAGGGGGAACTAACTATGGCTACACCTTC. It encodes CVIGGTNYGYTF.